This paragraph covers one TCR beta chain sequence. Its target is unknown. TCR alpha and beta CDR3 regions were amplified from RNA using iRepertoire nested multiplex PCR. Input was roughly 100-450 ng of tissue mRNA or PBMC total RNA. TCRdb analysed the multiplex PCR reads with MiXCR anew, one entry per CDR3 protein. The top ten clones hold over 4% of a sample with 170,000 or so distinct CDR3 sequences, around 40% of them seen once. CDR1 and CDR2 (germline): SEHNR, FQNEAQ (reference sequence). The CDR3 runs to 14 residues. Trimming pared 5 bases from V and 3 bases from J, leaving 13 bases between. This specimen comes from a study of glioma-infiltrating T cells. Study observations and caveats: Only very few CDR3 sequences appeared in both tissue and blood. Non-neoplastic patients had below-expected tissue-blood divergence, while all gliomas exceeded expectation.

The chain has TRBV7-9 and TRBJ2-5; D perhaps matches TRBD1 (6 bases). The receptor's source is a human donor with low-grade glioma or glioblastoma, undergoing nonglioma brain surgery, or in good health (not recorded which). Sequencing was carried out using glioma tissue, nonneoplastic brain tissue, or PBMCs (not recorded which). Here the CDR3 DNA reads TGTGCCAGCAGCACCCGGGACAATAAAGAGACCCAGTACTTC. Residues: CASSTRDNKETQYF.